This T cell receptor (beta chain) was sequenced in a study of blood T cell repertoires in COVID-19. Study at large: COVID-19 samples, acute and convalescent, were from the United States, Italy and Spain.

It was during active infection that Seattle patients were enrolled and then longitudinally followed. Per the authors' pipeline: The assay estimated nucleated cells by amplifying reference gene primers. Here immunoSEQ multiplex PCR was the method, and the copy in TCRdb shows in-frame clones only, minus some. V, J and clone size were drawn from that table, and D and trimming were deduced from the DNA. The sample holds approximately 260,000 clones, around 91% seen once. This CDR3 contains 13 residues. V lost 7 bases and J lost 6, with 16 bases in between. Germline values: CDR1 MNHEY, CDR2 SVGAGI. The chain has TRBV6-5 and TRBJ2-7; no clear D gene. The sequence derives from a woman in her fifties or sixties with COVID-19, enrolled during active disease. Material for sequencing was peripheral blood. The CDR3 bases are TGTGCCAGCATCTACCTATTAACGTCCGAGCAGTACTTC. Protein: CASIYLLTSEQYF.